These T cell receptor beta chains were read from a single sample in a study of T cell responses to AZD1222 COVID-19 vaccine. The assay was immunoSEQ multiplex PCR, and TCRdb's table has in-frame clones only and misses some. This table holds 95,000 or so clones, roughly 88% found once. Sequenced material: peripheral blood, taken on day 0 of AZD1222 vaccination. Receptor source: an adult in good health. Both conserved end residues are part of each CDR3. The D gene is left open where the match is weak. Only some rows state a clone size, as once, few, many or a class for expanded clones.

D gene	clone size	V gene	CDR3 length	J gene	CDR3 protein	CDR3 DNA
TRBD1	NA	TRBV7-6	14	TRBJ1-5	CASSLGQGYQPQHF	TGTGCCAGCAGCTTGGGACAGGGTTATCAGCCCCAGCATTTT
NA	once	TRBV6-6	15	TRBJ1-5	CASRNTGHSNQPQHF	TGTGCCAGCCGTAATACCGGGCATAGCAATCAGCCCCAGCATTTT
NA	NA	TRBV3-1/TRBV3-2	14	TRBJ1-2	CASSQEGQTYGYTF	TGTGCCAGCAGCCAAGAAGGACAAACCTATGGCTACACCTTC
TRBD1	NA	TRBV7-2	14	TRBJ1-1	CASSRDREGTEAFF	TGTGCCAGCAGCCGTGACAGGGAGGGGACTGAAGCTTTCTTT
NA	NA	TRBV9	13	TRBJ2-2	CASSVGGTGELFF	TGTGCCAGCAGCGTAGGAGGGACCGGGGAGCTGTTTTTT
TRBD1	NA	TRBV27	16	TRBJ1-4	CASSFRRTGEKEKLFF	TGTGCCAGCAGTTTTAGGAGGACAGGGGAAAAAGAAAAACTGTTTTTT
NA	NA	TRBV4-1	15	TRBJ1-6	CASSPGTAYNSPLHF	TGCGCCAGCAGCCCCGGGACCGCCTATAATTCACCCCTCCACTTT
NA	NA	TRBV19	15	TRBJ2-2	CASSNWGRDTGELFF	TGTGCCAGTAGTAACTGGGGGCGGGACACCGGGGAGCTGTTTTTT
NA	NA	TRBV5-1	16	TRBJ1-1	CASSLGAASMNTEAFF	TGCGCCAGCAGCTTGGGGGCAGCCTCCATGAACACTGAAGCTTTCTTT
NA	NA	TRBV19	17	TRBJ2-2	CASSIDLLSELTGELFF	TGTGCCAGTAGTATAGATCTCCTCAGCGAACTCACCGGGGAGCTGTTTTTT
NA	NA	TRBV5-1	14	TRBJ1-2	CASSPPKQGYGYTF	TGCGCCAGCAGCCCCCCTAAACAGGGCTATGGCTACACCTTC
NA	NA	TRBV6-5	15	TRBJ1-2	CASRVGKGANYGYTF	TGTGCCAGCAGAGTAGGAAAGGGAGCTAACTATGGCTACACCTTC
NA	NA	TRBV19	13	TRBJ2-5	CASSQQGPETQYF	TGTGCCAGTAGTCAACAGGGTCCAGAGACCCAGTACTTC
NA	NA	TRBV19	11	TRBJ1-2	CASSIGASATF	TGTGCCAGTAGTATAGGAGCTTCGGCCACCTTC
NA	NA	TRBV9	15	TRBJ1-2	CASSVEAGLSYGYTF	TGTGCCAGCAGCGTAGAAGCAGGACTTAGCTATGGCTACACCTTC
TRBD2	NA	TRBV5-1	15	TRBJ2-7	CASSPAGVAGGEQYF	TGCGCCAGCAGCCCGGCGGGGGTAGCGGGGGGCGAGCAGTACTTC
NA	NA	TRBV28	15	TRBJ1-4	CASSLMGRGDEKLFF	TGTGCCAGCAGTTTAATGGGTCGGGGGGATGAAAAACTGTTTTTT
NA	NA	TRBV25-1	16	TRBJ1-3	CASSEWTAHSGNTIYF	TGTGCCAGCAGTGAGTGGACGGCACACTCTGGAAACACCATATATTTT
NA	NA	TRBV6-1	15	TRBJ1-2	CASSEDEGLTYGYTF	TGTGCCAGCAGTGAAGATGAGGGCTTAACTTATGGCTACACCTTC
TRBD1	NA	TRBV3-1/TRBV3-2	17	TRBJ1-1	CASSPVPGQGGWTEAFF	TGTGCCAGCAGCCCTGTCCCGGGACAGGGTGGTTGGACTGAAGCTTTCTTT
TRBD1	NA	TRBV7-3	13	TRBJ1-1	CASSRQGNTEAFF	TGTGCCAGCAGCAGACAGGGCAACACTGAAGCTTTCTTT
TRBD2	NA	TRBV9	15	TRBJ2-2	CASSAGGANTGELFF	TGTGCCAGCAGCGCCGGGGGGGCCAACACCGGGGAGCTGTTTTTT
TRBD1	NA	TRBV6-5	16	TRBJ1-2	CASSWDRGGDYYGYTF	TGTGCCAGCAGTTGGGACAGGGGAGGCGATTACTATGGCTACACCTTC
TRBD1	NA	TRBV19	15	TRBJ1-5	CASSIGQGAGQPQHF	TGTGCCAGTAGTATAGGACAGGGGGCTGGTCAGCCCCAGCATTTT
NA	NA	TRBV6-5	13	TRBJ1-5	CASSYRGGQPQHF	TGTGCCAGCAGTTACAGGGGCGGGCAGCCCCAGCATTTT
TRBD1	NA	TRBV30	12	TRBJ2-7	CACQGQGPEQYF	TGTGCGTGCCAGGGACAGGGGCCCGAGCAGTACTTC
TRBD1	few	TRBV29-1	13	TRBJ1-1	CSASRDSGTEAFF	TGCAGCGCGAGCCGGGACAGCGGGACTGAAGCTTTCTTT
NA	NA	TRBV11-3	14	TRBJ1-1	CASSFSTGNTEAFF	TGTGCCAGCAGCTTCTCCACGGGGAACACTGAAGCTTTCTTT
NA	NA	TRBV13	12	TRBJ1-6	CASSLQNSPLHF	TGTGCCAGCAGCTTACAGAATTCACCCCTCCACTTT
TRBD1	NA	TRBV7-2	16	TRBJ1-2	CASSLYRGQNFYGYTF	TGTGCCAGCAGCTTATATAGGGGACAGAATTTCTATGGCTACACCTTC
NA	NA	TRBV19	13	TRBJ1-2	CASSAGGGRGYTF	TGTGCCAGTAGTGCAGGAGGGGGTCGGGGCTACACCTTC
NA	NA	TRBV7-2	14	TRBJ1-3	CASSPRGSGNTIYF	TGTGCCAGCAGCCCGAGGGGATCTGGAAACACCATATATTTT